This T cell receptor beta chain was found in a study of vaccination effects on CD4 cells after COVID-19. CDR1 is MDHEN, CDR2 SYDVKM, per germline. V was shortened by 7 bases and J by 7 bases, with 19 bases between the two germline ends. The CDR3 is made up of 14 amino acids. This clone was observed a few times. Its antigen remains unidentified. Antigen-specific CD4+ T cells were expanded with viral peptide pools in the ViraFEST assay before sequencing. Cultured cells yielded isolated CD4+ T cells after about ten days. None of these healthy vaccinees had been infected with SARS-CoV-2 before vaccination. Sequencing was performed with immunoSEQ multiplex PCR; in TCRdb, only in-frame clones are kept and a portion is missing. The sample includes 73,000 or so clones, over 70% of them seen just once.

Material: CD4+ T cells from PBMCs cultured with SARS-CoV-2 spike peptides, obtained before COVID-19 vaccination. The TCR comes from a human donor who received a COVID-19 vaccine. The gene calls are TRBV28 and TRBJ1-2; the D is unclear. The CDR3 region has the DNA TGTGCCAGCACCAAGGACCGAGGGAGCGGTGGCTACACCTTC. This sequence encodes CASTKDRGSGGYTF.